This T cell receptor beta chain was captured by sequencing in a study of control samples from healthy donors and cancer patients. Using immunoSEQ multiplex PCR, the repertoire was profiled, and TCRdb retains in-frame clones only, with some absent. Seen here are roughly 150,000 clones, approximately 93% observed once, and the top ten hold almost 6%. Sequenced material: blood. The origin of this receptor is a man younger than 35 in good health.

CDR3 in DNA: TGCGCCAGCAGCCAATCTCCGGGACAGGGGGCGGAAGAGCAGTACTTC. Protein product: CASSQSPGQGAEEQYF. The chain recombines TRBV4-1 with TRBJ2-7; TRBD1 aligns across 12 bases. Germline V lookup: CDR1 MGHRA, CDR2 YSYEKL. With V trimmed by 2 bases and J by 7 bases, 9 bases remained unmatched. This CDR3 has 16 amino acids.